This T cell receptor (beta chain) was obtained from a study of shared clonotypes between healthy human individuals. Turning to the study itself: Donors consisted of a couple of women and a few men between 18 and 49.

CDR3 length equals 17 residues. Trimming removed 3 bases from V and 3 bases from J; junction bases left unmatched: 7. The germline CDR1 and CDR2 sequences are SGHVS and FNYEAQ. Libraries were prepared by immunoSEQ multiplex PCR; TCRdb keeps only in-frame clonotypes and omits some of them. This repertoire shows nearly 500,000 clones, around 78% found once; its top ten account for roughly 13%. The sequenced material came from PBMCs. J is TRBJ2-1 and V is TRBV7-6, with 11 bases lining up with TRBD2. The receptor was derived from a woman aged 40 to 55 in good health. Some clones in this sample may be carry-over from other donors' samples. As DNA, the CDR3 is TGTGCCAGCAGCTTCAGTAGCGGGAGGGCCTACTACAATGAGCAGTTCTTC. Translated, it gives CASSFSSGRAYYNEQFF.